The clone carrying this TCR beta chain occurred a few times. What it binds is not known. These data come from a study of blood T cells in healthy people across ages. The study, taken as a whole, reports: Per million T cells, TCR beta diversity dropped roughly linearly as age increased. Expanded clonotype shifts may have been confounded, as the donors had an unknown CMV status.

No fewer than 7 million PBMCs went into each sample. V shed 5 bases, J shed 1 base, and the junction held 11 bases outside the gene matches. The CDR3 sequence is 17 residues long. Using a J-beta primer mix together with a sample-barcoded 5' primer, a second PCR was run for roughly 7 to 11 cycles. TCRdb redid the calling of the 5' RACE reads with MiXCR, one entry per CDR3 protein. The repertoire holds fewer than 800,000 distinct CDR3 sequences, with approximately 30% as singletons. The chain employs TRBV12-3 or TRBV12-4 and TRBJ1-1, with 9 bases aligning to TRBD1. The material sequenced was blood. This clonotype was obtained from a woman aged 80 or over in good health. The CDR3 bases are TGTGCCAGCAGTCCACTGGCAAGGGGACAGGGGAACACTGAAGCTTTCTTT. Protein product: CASSPLARGQGNTEAFF.